A single sample gave rise to the 27 T cell receptor beta chains below, sequenced in a study of T cell clonotyping in hematopoietic cell transplantation. Only in-frame clones appear in the TCRdb table, and some are missing; sequencing was by immunoSEQ multiplex PCR. The top ten hold approximately 43% of the sample, which has 10,000 or so clones, 75% to 80% seen once. Here the sequenced sample was peripheral blood mononuclear cells, taken 180 days after allogeneic stem cell transplant. These receptors all stem from a female patient aged 50-65 years who had an allogeneic stem cell transplant from a related donor, so the T cells may come from the graft donor. Some clones in this sample may be carry-over from other donors' samples.

V and J are TRBV6-5 and TRBJ2-1, with 7 bases aligning to TRBD2. Germline V lookup: CDR1 MNHEY, CDR2 SVGAGI. V was clipped by 7 bases and J by 6 bases; unmatched bases: 9. This CDR3 has 14 residues. In nucleotides, the CDR3 is TGTGCCAGCACCCGAAGCGGGACTCGCAATGAGCAGTTCTTC. Translating it yields CASTRSGTRNEQFF.

The chain employs TRBV28 and TRBJ2-2; 8 bases map to TRBD2. The length of the CDR3 is 14 residues. In germline, CDR1 is MDHEN, CDR2 SYDVKM. Trimming cost V 7 bases and J 7 bases; bases outside gene matches: 8. The CDR3: CASIERGLGGELFF. CDR3 nucleotides: TGTGCCAGCATCGAGCGGGGGTTGGGCGGGGAGCTGTTTTTT.

The chain has TRBV4-1 and TRBJ1-2; the D gene is possibly TRBD1 (5 bases). The CDR3 is made up of 16 amino acids. Trimming cost V 0 bases and J 2 bases, with 13 bases left between them. Germline V gene lookup returns CDR1 MGHRA and CDR2 YSYEKL. As DNA, the CDR3 is TGCGCCAGCAGCCAAGAGGTGGGGGTCTTAAACTATGGCTACACCTTC. This codes for CASSQEVGVLNYGYTF.

In this sample, this clone turned up a few times. The CDR3 protein is CASSPMDRDYEQYF. In DNA, the CDR3 is TGTGCCAGCAGCCCGATGGACAGGGACTACGAGCAGTACTTC. The rearrangement joins TRBV7-2 to TRBJ2-7, with TRBD1 matching 8 bases. Germline trimming cut 5 bases from V and 3 bases from J; bases unmatched to any gene: 6. The CDR3 is 14 residues long. CDR1 and CDR2 (germline): SGHTA, FQGNSA.

The rearrangement uses TRBV5-1 and TRBJ1-1, with D perhaps TRBD1 (6 bases). Deletions cut 3 bases from V and 1 base from J, with 13 bases between. Germline CDR1 and CDR2: SGHRS and YFSETQ. The length of the CDR3 is 15 residues. The DNA of the CDR3 is TGCGCCAGCAGCTCGGCGAAGACAGGGAACACTGAAGCTTTCTTT. Its protein product is CASSSAKTGNTEAFF.

The gene calls are TRBV19 and TRBJ1-1; possible D gene TRBD1, 6 bases. The CDR3 is 15 residues long. Germline V CDR1 and CDR2: LNHDA, SQIVND (reference sequence). V gave up 5 bases and J gave up 5 bases, with 18 bases separating them. CDR3: CASSLPGGVGTEAFF. DNA of the CDR3: TGTGCCAGTAGTCTCCCCGGGGGCGTAGGGACTGAAGCTTTCTTT.

The rearrangement joins TRBV9 to TRBJ1-2; D remains unclear. V lost 0 bases and J lost 2, with 5 bases in between. The CDR3 contains 13 residues. Germline V gene lookup returns CDR1 SGDLS and CDR2 YYNGEE. Here the CDR3 DNA reads TGTGCCAGCAGCGTAGCACAGAACTATGGCTACACCTTC. Encoded protein: CASSVAQNYGYTF.

This clone was counted once. The chain carries TRBV4-2 and TRBJ2-1, with D perhaps TRBD2 (7 bases). The CDR3 has 19 amino acids. The germline V gene encodes CDR1 LGHNA and CDR2 YNFKEQ. Trimming shortened V by 4 bases and J by 3 bases, and 25 bases separated the two germline ends. The CDR3 region is CASSPKRGGGALVYNEQFF. The CDR3 region has the DNA TGTGCCAGCAGCCCGAAACGGGGAGGGGGGGCCTTGGTCTACAATGAGCAGTTCTTC.

Here the CDR3 DNA reads TGTGCCAGCAGTTACTCAGGTTTCTACGAGCAGTACTTC. It specifies CASSYSGFYEQYF. This chain connects TRBV6-5 to TRBJ2-7; D is ambiguous. The V gene's germline CDR1 is MNHEY and CDR2 SVGAGI. The CDR3 loop spans 13 amino acids. V lost 0 bases, J lost 3 bases, and 6 bases lay in between.

The chain joins TRBV7-2 to TRBJ1-2; 7 bases map to TRBD1. The ends lost 7 bases at V and 7 bases at J; junction bases unmatched: 18. This CDR3 spans 16 amino acids. Germline lookup yields CDR1 SGHTA and CDR2 FQGNSA. CDR3 amino acids: CASIPSPKPGGGGYTF. In DNA, the CDR3 is TGTGCCAGCATCCCCTCGCCCAAACCAGGGGGTGGTGGCTACACCTTC. Together with reference TRBV7-2 and TRBJ1-2, the CDR3 gives the full variable domain: GAGVSQSPSNKVTEKGKDVELRCDPISGHTALYWYRQSLGQGLEFLIYFQGNSAPDKSGLPSDRFSAERTGGSVSTLTIQRTQQEDSAVYLCASIPSPKPGGGGYTFGSGTRLTVV.

Here the CDR3 DNA reads TGCGCCAGCAGCCTAGGCAGGGAGGGGAACACCATATATTTT. This gives the protein CASSLGREGNTIYF. The J gene is TRBJ1-3, the V gene TRBV4-1; TRBD1 is a possible D gene (5 bases). The CDR3 length is 14 residues. V was trimmed by 4 bases and J by 7 bases, leaving 14 bases between them. Germline-derived CDR1 and CDR2 are MGHRA and YSYEKL.

This clone appeared a few times. V gene TRBV5-8 combines with J gene TRBJ2-5; 9 bases fit TRBD2. The CDR3 is 16 amino acids. The junction had 9 bases not matched to a gene; V was cut back by 0 bases and J by 6 bases. Germline V lookup: CDR1 SGHTS, CDR2 YDEGEE. CDR3 region: CASSLGSGGPSKTQYF. The CDR3 nucleotides are TGTGCCAGCAGCTTGGGTAGCGGGGGTCCTAGCAAGACCCAGTACTTC.

This clone is judged medium-sized (0.01 to 0.1%). This rearrangement joins TRBV30 to TRBJ2-1; 8 bases align to TRBD2. Per the germline V gene, CDR1 is GTSNPN and CDR2 is SVGIG (reference sequence). The V segment lost 3 bases and the J segment 9 bases; nucleotides outside the gene matches: 16. This CDR3 region has 16 residues. CDR3 protein: CAWSLPYTGGPGEQFF. The DNA for the CDR3 is TGTGCCTGGAGCTTACCTTATACGGGGGGGCCAGGTGAGCAGTTCTTC. The entire variable domain, with the rest obtained from reference TRBV30 and TRBJ2-1, is as follows: SQTIHQWPATLVQPVGSPLSLECTVEGTSNPNLYWYRQAAGRGLQLLFYSVGIGQISSEVPQNLSASRPQDRQFILSSKKLLLSDSGFYLCAWSLPYTGGPGEQFFGPGTRLTVL.

The rearrangement uses TRBV6-5 and TRBJ1-1; unclear D gene. Germline V gene sequence: CDR1 MNHEY, CDR2 SVGAGI. The ends were cut back, 4 bases at V and 0 bases at J, with 9 bases in the middle. CDR3 length equals 14 residues. CDR3 coding DNA: TGTGCCAGCAGTTCCCCCCCTTTGAACACTGAAGCTTTCTTT. This gives the protein CASSSPPLNTEAFF.

This clone was counted a single time. The rearrangement uses TRBV27 and TRBJ2-4, with D unresolved. CDR1 MNHEY and CDR2 SMNVEV come from the germline V gene (reference sequence). The CDR3 loop spans 15 amino acids. V was clipped by 0 bases and J by 2 bases, with 8 bases between them. The CDR3 DNA sequence: TGTGCCAGCAGTTTATCTTGGGCGACCAAAAACATTCAGTACTTC. It is translated as CASSLSWATKNIQYF.

V is TRBV2 and J is TRBJ2-7, with 7 bases identical to TRBD1. The length of the CDR3 is 15 residues. V shed 0 bases and J 1 base; nucleotides not matched to a gene: 3. The germline CDR1 and CDR2 sequences are SNHLY and FYNNEI. The CDR3 reads CASSEAGGASYEQYF. CDR3 nucleotides: TGTGCCAGCAGTGAAGCAGGGGGCGCGTCCTACGAGCAGTACTTC.

The rearrangement links TRBV10-1 to TRBJ2-7; 8 bases match TRBD1. The CDR3 sequence is 13 residues long. Germline assignment: CDR1 WNHNN and CDR2 SYGVQD (reference sequence). V was clipped by 2 bases and J by 5 bases; unmatched bases: 2. CDR3 protein: CASSEAGGHEQYF. CDR3 in DNA: TGCGCCAGCAGTGAGGCAGGGGGCCACGAGCAGTACTTC.

This chain joins TRBV19 and TRBJ2-7, with D uncertain. The CDR3 spans 13 residues. Germline-derived CDR1 and CDR2 are LNHDA and SQIVND (reference sequence). Trimming removed 3 bases at V and 6 bases at J, with 12 bases between. CDR3 in DNA: TGTGCCAGTAGTATTTCACTCGGATCCGAGCAGTACTTC. Amino acid sequence: CASSISLGSEQYF.

The chain joins TRBV2 to TRBJ2-1, with 10 bases identical to TRBD2. V lost 6 bases, J lost 15 bases, and 14 bases stayed unmatched. This CDR3 comprises 14 residues. The germline V gene has CDR1 SNHLY and CDR2 FYNNEI. The CDR3 DNA sequence: TGTGCCAGCAGACTGACCGGGACTAGCGTTTGGTCGTTCTTC. It is translated as CASRLTGTSVWSFF.

The J gene is TRBJ1-4, the V gene TRBV19; D remains unclear. Germline V lookup: CDR1 LNHDA, CDR2 SQIVND (reference sequence). This CDR3 has 14 residues. Trimming removed 7 bases at V and 7 bases at J, with 16 bases between. CDR3 bases: TGTGCCAGTACCGAGACTTTCCCCCCTGAAAAACTGTTTTTT. Amino acid sequence: CASTETFPPEKLFF.

The CDR3 loop is CASSISWGTEAFF. DNA of the CDR3: TGTGCCAGCAGCATTTCGTGGGGCACTGAAGCTTTCTTT. This chain joins TRBV7-9 and TRBJ1-1; D is undetermined. The V end lost 5 bases, the J end lost 4 bases, and 11 bases lay between the germline ends. Per germline, CDR1 SEHNR and CDR2 FQNEAQ (reference sequence). The length of the CDR3 is 13 residues.

V is TRBV4-1 and J is TRBJ2-7; TRBD1 aligns across 8 bases. Looked up from germline, CDR1 is MGHRA and CDR2 is YSYEKL. The CDR3 length is 17 residues. The junction had 9 bases not matched to a gene; V was cut back by 0 bases and J by 2 bases. CDR3: CASSQDDRTGHAYEQYF. The CDR3 nucleotides are TGCGCCAGCAGCCAAGATGATAGGACAGGGCATGCCTACGAGCAGTACTTC.

The rearrangement joins TRBV6-5 to TRBJ1-5; 9 positions match TRBD1. V dropped 0 bases and J dropped 7; count of bases not matched to a gene: 7. The CDR3 covers 16 residues. Germline-derived CDR1 and CDR2 are MNHEY and SVGAGI. In DNA form, the CDR3 reads TGTGCCAGCAGTTACTCGAATACAGGGGGCGAACAGCCCCAGCATTTT. This sequence encodes CASSYSNTGGEQPQHF.

The genes are TRBV5-1 and TRBJ1-2; possible D gene TRBD1, 6 bases. Germline CDR1 SGHRS, CDR2 YFSETQ. V was clipped by 6 bases and J by 7 bases, with 19 bases between them. There are 14 residues in the CDR3. The CDR3 nucleotides read TGCGCCAGCAACGTGGCGGGGGGGCTGCTTGGCTACACCTTC. It encodes CASNVAGGLLGYTF.

V usage is TRBV2 and J usage is TRBJ1-1; D is unclear. Germline-derived CDR1 and CDR2 are SNHLY and FYNNEI. Trimming left V 3 bases short and J 5 bases short, with 7 bases between. The CDR3 totals 12 residues. The CDR3 reads CASSEVGTEAFF. CDR3 sequence (DNA): TGTGCCAGCAGTGAGGTGGGAACTGAAGCTTTCTTT.

V gene TRBV7-9 combines with J gene TRBJ1-2; TRBD1 matches at 7 bases. The CDR3 has 14 amino acids. V was pared by 7 bases and J by 2 bases, with 7 bases of the junction left unmatched. CDR1 and CDR2 (germline): SEHNR, FQNEAQ (reference sequence). The CDR3 region has the DNA TGTGCCAGCACCATGGGACAGACCAACTATGGCTACACCTTC. Protein sequence: CASTMGQTNYGYTF.

The chain has TRBV5-8 and TRBJ1-4; D might be TRBD1 (5 bases). Germline CDR1 and CDR2: SGHTS and YDEGEE. Trimming left V 0 bases short and J 0 bases short, with 15 bases between. The CDR3 sequence is 18 residues long. The CDR3 loop is CASSLAFEQVATNEKLFF. DNA of the CDR3: TGTGCCAGCAGCTTGGCCTTTGAACAGGTGGCAACTAATGAAAAACTGTTTTTT.